What follows are 26 T cell receptor beta chains derived from one specimen sequenced in a study of shared clonotypes between healthy human individuals (dated by TCRdb to the early 2020s). CD8 naive samples consisted of CD45RO-negative cells that were positively selected for CCR7, yielding a CD45RA+CCR7+ population without TemRA cells. The library was built by means of the immunoSEQ multiplex PCR assay. The table was pulled from immuneACCESS by TCRdb, which kept in-frame rearrangements only. Such tables lose some clones; where checked, under half of the loss comes from unresolved V genes, and the rest has no known cause. The sample profile shows around 2.1 million clones; about 93% of them were found once. More than 1.5% of the sample is taken by the ten largest. Sample: naive CD8+ T cells from PBMCs. This specimen's cell subset or site label, interpreted: CD45RA+CCR7+. The receptor source for this set is a man between 18 and 29 years old in good health. Some clones in this sample may be carry-over from other donors' samples.

V and J are TRBV11-2 and TRBJ2-1; 10 bases fit TRBD2. The V segment lost 4 bases and the J segment 6 bases; nucleotides outside the gene matches: 12. The CDR3 totals 17 residues. Germline CDR1 reads SGHAT; CDR2 reads FQNNGV. CDR3 nucleotides: TGTGCCAGCAGCTCGGACCGGACTAGCGGCAGACCCAATGAGCAGTTCTTC. Translating it yields CASSSDRTSGRPNEQFF.

The genes are TRBV11-3 and TRBJ2-2; 11 nucleotides agree with TRBD2. Losses at the gene ends were 3 bases for V and 3 bases for J; bases not matched to a gene: 0. CDR1 is SGHNT and CDR2 is YENEEA in the germline V gene. There are 15 residues in the CDR3. CDR3 sequence (DNA): TGTGCCAGCAGCTTGGGACTAGCGGACACCGGGGAGCTGTTTTTT. Its protein product is CASSLGLADTGELFF.

This clone was picked up one time. This chain links TRBV5-6 with TRBJ2-7; 12 bases are a match to TRBD2. Per germline, CDR1 SGHDT and CDR2 YYEEEE. This CDR3 region has 18 residues. J gave up 1 base and V 2 bases, and 10 bases lay outside the gene matches. CDR3 DNA sequence: TGTGCCAGCAGCTTTCGTCTAGCGGGAGGGCCCTTATCCTACGAGCAGTACTTC. It translates to CASSFRLAGGPLSYEQYF.

V is TRBV4-1 and J is TRBJ2-7, with TRBD1 matching over 11 bases. The CDR3 is made up of 17 amino acids. V shed 1 base and J 4 bases; nucleotides not matched to a gene: 9. CDR1 MGHRA and CDR2 YSYEKL come from the germline V gene. The CDR3 region has the DNA TGCGCCAGCAGCCAAGTATTAGGACAGGGGGCAAATTACGAGCAGTACTTC. It yields the protein CASSQVLGQGANYEQYF.

This chain uses TRBV6-1 with TRBJ1-5; D unclear. V gave up 3 bases and J gave up 2 bases, with 20 bases separating them. The CDR3 sequence is 18 residues long. The germline V gene encodes CDR1 MNHNS and CDR2 SASEGT. This CDR3 reads CASSDFPDSLGGNQPQHF. As DNA, the CDR3 is TGTGCCAGCAGTGATTTCCCGGACTCCCTCGGGGGCAATCAGCCCCAGCATTTT.

The rearrangement uses TRBV10-3 and TRBJ2-1, with 7 bases that match TRBD1. The CDR3 has 16 residues. Germline CDR1 ENHRY, CDR2 SYGVKD. V was clipped by 10 bases and J by 5 bases; unmatched bases: 17. The CDR3 here is CATNSVRDRSNNEQFF. In DNA, the CDR3 is TGTGCCACCAACTCGGTCCGGGACAGAAGCAACAATGAGCAGTTCTTC.

The chain employs TRBV4-1 and TRBJ2-7; 7 nucleotides match TRBD1. Germline V lookup: CDR1 MGHRA, CDR2 YSYEKL. The CDR3 runs to 16 residues. J was trimmed by 2 bases and V by 3 bases; bases with no gene match: 10. The CDR3 nucleotides are TGCGCCAGCAGCCACGACAGGGACCGACTTGCCTACGAGCAGTACTTC. Its translation is CASSHDRDRLAYEQYF.

The chain employs TRBV6-5 and TRBJ2-5, with 9 bases matching TRBD2. The CDR3 extends over 14 amino acids. With V trimmed by 6 bases and J by 5 bases, 7 bases remained unmatched. Germline lookup yields CDR1 MNHEY and CDR2 SVGAGI. CDR3 coding DNA: TGTGCCAGCAGATACATAGCGGGAGTGGAGACCCAGTACTTC. It translates to CASRYIAGVETQYF.

The chain links TRBV4-3 to TRBJ1-2; D might be TRBD1 (5 bases). This CDR3 has 17 residues. Per germline, CDR1 LGHNA and CDR2 YSLEER. The ends were cut back, 0 bases at V and 6 bases at J, with 20 bases in the middle. As DNA, the CDR3 is TGCGCCAGCAGCCAAGATAGGGGACGGGGCAGGGACGATGGCTACACCTTC. Translating it yields CASSQDRGRGRDDGYTF.

Only a few counts were recorded for this clone. The CDR3, as DNA: TGCAGCGTCGTCAGGACAGGGTTGAACACTGAAGCTTTCTTT. It translates to CSVVRTGLNTEAFF. The chain carries TRBV29-1 and TRBJ1-1; TRBD1 agrees at 8 bases. This CDR3 is 14 amino acids long. V trimming: 6 bases; J trimming: 0 bases; junction bases outside the gene matches: 6. From germline, CDR1 is SQVTM and CDR2 ANQGSEA.

The J gene is TRBJ1-2, the V gene TRBV5-1, with D maybe TRBD1 (6 bases). CDR1 is SGHRS, CDR2 YFSETQ, per germline. Trimming removed 2 bases from V and 3 bases from J, with 11 bases in between. CDR3 length equals 14 residues. CDR3 DNA: TGCGCCAGCAGCTTTACAGGGTTCGACTATGGCTACACCTTC. The encoded protein is CASSFTGFDYGYTF.

The rearrangement joins TRBV7-9 to TRBJ2-1; possibly TRBD2 for D (6 bases). Germline V lookup: CDR1 SEHNR, CDR2 FQNEAQ (reference sequence). CDR3 size: 13 residues. Deletions cut 8 bases from V and 2 bases from J, with 10 bases between. CDR3 protein: CASERATYNEQFF. CDR3 in DNA: TGTGCCAGCGAGCGGGCAACCTACAATGAGCAGTTCTTC. The variable domain in full, with the rest retrieved from reference TRBV7-9 and TRBJ2-1, is DTGVSQNPRHKITKRGQNVTFRCDPISEHNRLYWYRQTLGQGPEFLTYFQNEAQLEKSRLLSDRFSAERPKGSFSTLEIQRTEQGDSAMYLCASERATYNEQFFGPGTRLTVL.

The V and J genes are TRBV27 and TRBJ2-5; weak D call: TRBD2 (7 bases). Trimming pared 4 bases from V and 1 base from J, leaving 16 bases between. Germline V CDR1 and CDR2: MNHEY, SMNVEV (reference sequence). The CDR3 is 16 amino acids. CDR3 nucleotide sequence: TGTGCCAGCAGTTCGAGTGTGGGAGGGGGCCAAGAGACCCAGTACTTC. This codes for CASSSSVGGGQETQYF.

The chain uses TRBV6-6 and TRBJ2-3; TRBD1 might be the D (6 bases). The CDR3 length is 13 residues. CDR1 and CDR2 (germline): MNHNY, SVGAGI (reference sequence). The V gene lost 4 bases and the J gene lost 1 base, with 6 bases spanning the gap. CDR3 sequence: CASSWTGTDTQYF. As DNA, the CDR3 is TGTGCCAGCAGTTGGACAGGCACAGATACGCAGTATTTT.

The rearrangement links TRBV5-6 to TRBJ1-1, with D hard to call. V lost 5 bases to trimming and J lost 1 base, with 12 bases between them. This CDR3 is 14 amino acids long. The germline V gene encodes CDR1 SGHDT and CDR2 YYEEEE. Here the CDR3 reads CASRTSLGNTEAFF. The CDR3 coding sequence is TGTGCCAGCAGGACCTCTCTAGGGAACACTGAAGCTTTCTTT. The full variable domain, with the rest looked up from reference TRBV5-6 and TRBJ1-1, is DAGVTQSPTHLIKTRGQQVTLRCSPKSGHDTVSWYQQALGQGPQFIFQYYEEEERQRGNFPDRFSGHQFPNYSSELNVNALLLGDSALYLCASRTSLGNTEAFFGQGTRLTVV.

The chain is built from TRBV7-9 and TRBJ2-3, with 7 bases lining up with TRBD1. Germline V CDR1 and CDR2: SEHNR, FQNEAQ (reference sequence). V was pared by 5 bases and J by 7 bases, with 15 bases of the junction left unmatched. The CDR3 has 16 residues. CDR3 sequence (DNA): TGTGCCAGCAGCCCCCCGAGTGGGGACAGATTTCATACGCAGTATTTT. Its translation: CASSPPSGDRFHTQYF.

The chain links TRBV9 to TRBJ2-3; 9 nucleotides agree with TRBD2. The germline V gene encodes CDR1 SGDLS and CDR2 YYNGEE. The CDR3 is 16 amino acids. V dropped 0 bases and J dropped 4; count of bases not matched to a gene: 6. CDR3 amino acids: CASSVEISGRPDTQYF. Written as DNA, the CDR3 is TGTGCCAGCAGCGTAGAAATCAGCGGGAGGCCAGATACGCAGTATTTT.

V gene TRBV7-8 combines with J gene TRBJ2-7; D remains ambiguous. Trimming stripped 5 bases from V and 1 base from J, with 12 bases between. The CDR3 loop spans 14 amino acids. Germline V gene lookup returns CDR1 SGHVS and CDR2 FQNEAQ. Here the CDR3 DNA reads TGTGCCAGCAGCCCTCACCGGCATTCCTACGAGCAGTACTTC. Protein product: CASSPHRHSYEQYF.

V gene TRBV19 combines with J gene TRBJ1-4; no clear D gene. The V gene's germline CDR1 is LNHDA and CDR2 SQIVND (reference sequence). Trimming removed 5 bases from V and 14 bases from J, with 12 bases in between. This CDR3 contains 11 residues. The CDR3 is CASSPGLGLFF. Here the CDR3 DNA reads TGTGCCAGTAGTCCCGGGCTGGGGCTGTTTTTT.

Concerning this clone itself: The sample carries other DNA sequences with the same CDR3. This chain links TRBV27 with TRBJ2-2, with D maybe TRBD2 (5 bases). This CDR3 has 13 residues. Trimming took 5 bases from V and 4 from J, leaving 8 bases between them. Per the germline V gene, CDR1 is MNHEY and CDR2 is SMNVEV (reference sequence). Here the CDR3 DNA reads TGTGCCAGCAGTGCCCGGGGCACCGGGGAGCTGTTTTTT. Protein: CASSARGTGELFF.

This clone appeared once. V is TRBV30 and J is TRBJ2-3; the match to TRBD1 covers 8 bases. This CDR3 region has 15 residues. From germline, CDR1 is GTSNPN and CDR2 SVGIG (reference sequence). V was pared by 4 bases and J by 2 bases, with 8 bases of the junction left unmatched. Here the CDR3 reads CAWNPTGATTDTQYF. In DNA, the CDR3 is TGTGCCTGGAACCCGACAGGGGCTACCACAGATACGCAGTATTTT.

The J gene is TRBJ2-1, the V gene TRBV2, with D perhaps matching TRBD2 (6 bases). CDR1 is SNHLY and CDR2 is FYNNEI in the germline V gene. Trimming left V 10 bases short and J 6 bases short, with 22 bases between. This CDR3 spans 15 amino acids. CDR3 protein: CATLPRPGLLNEQFF. CDR3 nucleotides: TGTGCCACCCTCCCACGTCCGGGACTTCTCAATGAGCAGTTCTTC.

This chain's CDR3 is CASSQLTGVITEAFF. DNA of the CDR3: TGCGCCAGCAGCCAGCTGACAGGGGTTATCACTGAAGCTTTCTTT. This rearrangement joins TRBV4-3 to TRBJ1-1; 8 bases line up with TRBD1. Trimming at V came to 3 bases and at J to 4 bases, leaving 7 bases not matched to a gene. The length of the CDR3 is 15 residues. Per germline, CDR1 LGHNA and CDR2 YSLEER.

This clone was observed once. The junction shows a germline mismatch at one end, possibly a read error. V is TRBV6-1 and J is TRBJ1-1; TRBD1 matches at 7 bases. The CDR3 loop spans 15 amino acids. The germline gives CDR1 MNHNS, CDR2 SASEGT. The CDR3 region is CASREDRALYTEAFF. Written as DNA, the CDR3 is TGTGCCAGCAGGGAAGACAGGGCCCTGTACACTGAAGCTTTCTTT.

The chain is built from TRBV6-6 and TRBJ1-1; maybe TRBD1 (5 bases). In germline, CDR1 is MNHNY, CDR2 SVGAGI (reference sequence). The length of the CDR3 is 13 residues. Trimming pared 8 bases from V and 0 bases from J, leaving 10 bases between. CDR3: CASWGGMNTEAFF. CDR3 DNA sequence: TGTGCCAGCTGGGGGGGAATGAACACTGAAGCTTTCTTT.

This CDR3 is CASSPKTSGMYEQYF. The CDR3 DNA reads TGTGCCAGCAGTCCCAAGACTAGCGGGATGTACGAGCAGTACTTC. The chain carries TRBV27 and TRBJ2-7; 11 bases align to TRBD2. J lost 4 bases, V lost 5 bases, and 7 bases had no gene match. Germline assignment: CDR1 MNHEY and CDR2 SMNVEV (reference sequence). The CDR3 has 15 residues.